A selection of T cell receptor beta chains follows, all from one sample in a study of T cells after yellow fever vaccination. TCRdb reprocessed the 5' RACE reads with MiXCR, giving one entry per CDR3 protein. The sample contains approximately 610,000 distinct CDR3 sequences, about a sixth of which appear only once. This specimen was PBMCs, taken roughly 5 days after the first yellow fever vaccination. The receptors were gathered from a man younger than 30 who received the YFV17D yellow fever vaccine. CDR3s include the opening cysteine and the closing phenylalanine or tryptophan. The D gene is left open where the match is weak. Some rows mark clone size as missing; the rest say once, few, many or name a class of expanded clone.

J	size	V	D	CDR3
TRBJ2-1	NA	TRBV5-1	TRBD2	CASSPGLAGGPKFF
TRBJ2-1	NA	TRBV20-1	TRBD2	CSASAGDYEQFF
TRBJ2-7	NA	TRBV6-2/TRBV6-3	TRBD2	CASSATSGVMYEQYF
TRBJ1-6	NA	TRBV20-1	NA	CSARPGANSPLHF
TRBJ1-2	NA	TRBV28	NA	CASSSTPLVYGYTF
TRBJ2-7	many	TRBV5-1	TRBD2	CASSLGLAGINEQYF
TRBJ1-5	NA	TRBV13	NA	CASTVGNQPQHF
TRBJ2-3	NA	TRBV12-3/TRBV12-4	TRBD2	CASSPGTSGGLSTDTQYF
TRBJ1-1	NA	TRBV24-1	TRBD1	CATSGSATGETEAFF
TRBJ2-1	NA	TRBV9	TRBD2	CASSKSPGGFNEQFF
TRBJ2-7	NA	TRBV7-2	TRBD1	CASSPGQGIDEQYF
TRBJ1-4	NA	TRBV7-2	NA	CASSFGPVSEKLFF
TRBJ1-6	few	TRBV7-9	NA	CASSSGQFYNSPLHF
TRBJ2-3	few	TRBV11-2	NA	CASSLSRLMGTDTQYF
TRBJ2-1	NA	TRBV7-6	TRBD2	CASSLFGGDNEQFF
TRBJ1-1	few	TRBV2	NA	CASMGGIDTEAFF
TRBJ2-7	NA	TRBV12-3/TRBV12-4	TRBD1	CATNRDRFYEQYF
TRBJ2-3	NA	TRBV12-3/TRBV12-4	TRBD2	CASGKGLAGIPSTDTQYF
TRBJ1-6	NA	TRBV10-3	NA	CAISEAPLTGSYNSPLHF
TRBJ1-2	NA	TRBV4-2	NA	CASSPSGSGTYGYTF
TRBJ2-5	NA	TRBV28	NA	CASSPTRQIQETQYF
TRBJ1-2	many	TRBV11-2	NA	CASSLARRGHGYTF
TRBJ2-1	NA	TRBV7-7	TRBD2	CASSRGGARNEQFF
TRBJ1-5	NA	TRBV25-1	NA	CASSDPRQGDNQPQHF
TRBJ2-7	few	TRBV20-1	NA	CSASSYEQYF
TRBJ1-2	NA	TRBV18	NA	CASSPTPGGDDGYTF
TRBJ1-1	NA	TRBV20-1	NA	CSAYLQLNTEAFF
TRBJ1-5	NA	TRBV9	NA	CASSVGIGNQPQHF
TRBJ1-1	NA	TRBV29-1	NA	CSVEPRTGVGTEAFF
TRBJ2-2	NA	TRBV6-1	NA	CASGRMNTGELFF
TRBJ2-5	NA	TRBV7-2	TRBD2	CASSSPPGGETQYF
TRBJ2-1	NA	TRBV29-1	NA	CSVGGLAENYNEQFF
TRBJ2-3	NA	TRBV20-1	NA	CSARIGGPGDTQYF
TRBJ1-5	few	TRBV20-1	NA	CSARMDSNQPQHF
TRBJ2-3	few	TRBV7-2	NA	CASRRNRADTQYF
TRBJ2-1	many	TRBV27	TRBD1	CASSPNRGVNNEQFF
TRBJ1-2	NA	TRBV4-3	NA	CASSPLGDRYYGYTF
TRBJ2-6	NA	TRBV4-2	NA	CASSQEAGSRASGANVLTF
TRBJ2-7	few	TRBV6-5	NA	CASSYGPIYEQYF